The TCR beta chain under discussion was sequenced for a study of blood T cell repertoires in COVID-19. Here immunoSEQ multiplex PCR was the method, and the copy in TCRdb shows in-frame clones only, minus some. The sample lists 350,000 or so clones, more than 75% occurring once. V was pared by 4 bases and J by 1 base, with 10 bases between. CDR3 size: 14 residues. Input material: peripheral blood. The V call is TRBV23-1, the J call TRBJ1-1; D is unresolved. TRBV23-1 is an ORF, with its function uncertain. The receptor comes from a woman in her 30s with COVID-19, enrolled during active disease. The CDR3 nucleotides are TGCGCCAGCAGTCCCCTACGGGGGAACACTGAAGCTTTCTTT. Protein product: CASSPLRGNTEAFF.